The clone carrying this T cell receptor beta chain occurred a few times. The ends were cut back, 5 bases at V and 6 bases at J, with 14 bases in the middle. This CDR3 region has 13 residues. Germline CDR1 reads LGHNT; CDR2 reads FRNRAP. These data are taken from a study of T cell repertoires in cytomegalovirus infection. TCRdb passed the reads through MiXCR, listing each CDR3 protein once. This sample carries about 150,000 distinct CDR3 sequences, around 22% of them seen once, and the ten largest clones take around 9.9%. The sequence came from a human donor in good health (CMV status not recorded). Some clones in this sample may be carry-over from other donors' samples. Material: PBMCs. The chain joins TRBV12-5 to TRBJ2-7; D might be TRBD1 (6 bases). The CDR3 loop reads CASGALTGSEQYF. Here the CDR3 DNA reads TGTGCTAGTGGTGCCCTGACAGGCTCCGAGCAGTACTTC.